These 32 T cell receptor beta chains share one sample of origin, sequenced in a study of identical twins. TCRdb redid the calling of the 5' RACE reads with MiXCR, one entry per CDR3 protein. This sample has about 890,000 distinct CDR3 sequences, with more than 9% found just once. These same data were also listed under a study on yellow fever vaccine responses in identical twins.

The sample was PBMCs. Receptors were obtained from a woman under 30 in good health.

This clonotype came up many times. J is TRBJ2-2 and V is TRBV12-3 or TRBV12-4; no definite D call. CDR3 size: 13 residues. V was shortened by 2 bases and J by 7 bases, with 8 bases between the two germline ends. The DNA for the CDR3 is TGTGCCAGCAGTTTAAGCCGGCTCGGGGAGCTGTTTTTT. It is translated as CASSLSRLGELFF.

J is TRBJ2-1 and V is TRBV28; D gene unclear. V lost 5 bases and J lost 0, with 14 bases in between. CDR3 length: 16 residues. Germline CDR1 MDHEN, CDR2 SYDVKM. CDR3: CASSRIQWSSYNEQFF. CDR3 nucleotide sequence: TGTGCCAGCAGTCGAATACAATGGAGCTCCTACAATGAGCAGTTCTTC.

In its sample, this clonotype was seen a few times. The V and J genes are TRBV10-3 and TRBJ2-1; TRBD2 matches at 11 bases. This CDR3 spans 18 amino acids. Germline assignment: CDR1 ENHRY and CDR2 SYGVKD. Trimming cost V 2 bases and J 10 bases; bases outside gene matches: 16. The CDR3 DNA sequence: TGTGCCATCAGTGAGCCCTACGGCGGTAGCGGGGGGGCATTGGAGCAGTTCTTC. Translation gives CAISEPYGGSGGALEQFF.

This rearrangement joins TRBV5-6 to TRBJ2-4, with TRBD1 matching 8 bases. The junction had 11 bases not matched to a gene; V was cut back by 4 bases and J by 2 bases. CDR3 length equals 17 residues. CDR1 is SGHDT and CDR2 is YYEEEE in the germline V gene. DNA for the CDR3: TGTGCCAGCAGCCCCGACAGGGGAGGTTGGTCCAAAAACATTCAGTACTTC. This gives the protein CASSPDRGGWSKNIQYF.

The gene calls are TRBV12-3 or TRBV12-4 and TRBJ2-7; TRBD2 matches at 7 bases. Trimming took 7 bases from V and 5 from J; bases not matched to a gene: 8. This CDR3 spans 13 amino acids. Here the CDR3 reads CASTRTRSDEQYF. The CDR3 region has the DNA TGTGCCAGCACCCGGACTAGGAGCGACGAGCAGTACTTC.

The V call is TRBV11-2, the J call TRBJ2-1, with no clear D. V lost 5 bases and J 4 bases, leaving 12 bases between the germline ends. The germline CDR1 and CDR2 sequences are SGHAT and FQNNGV. The CDR3 runs 14 residues. The CDR3 loop is CASSPDITYNEQFF. As DNA, the CDR3 is TGTGCCAGCAGCCCCGATATCACTTACAATGAGCAGTTCTTC.

This clonotype was observed many times. The chain has TRBV27 and TRBJ1-1; tentative D call: TRBD1 (6 bases). Trimming cost V 5 bases and J 6 bases, with 16 bases left between them. Looked up from germline, CDR1 is MNHEY and CDR2 is SMNVEV (reference sequence). This CDR3 region has 14 residues. The CDR3 spells CASSIRPDRPEAFF. The CDR3 DNA reads TGTGCCAGCAGTATACGACCGGACAGACCTGAAGCTTTCTTT.

In its sample, this clonotype was seen many times. A read error may account for a junction end that differs from germline. The CDR3 loop reads CASNLQGEEQFF. As DNA, the CDR3 is TGTGCCAGCAACTTACAGGGGGAAGAGCAGTTCTTC. This rearrangement joins TRBV7-9 to TRBJ2-1; 8 nucleotides line up with TRBD1. The CDR3 length is 12 residues. The germline V gene has CDR1 SEHNR and CDR2 FQNEAQ (reference sequence).

The sample holds a few counts of this clonotype. CDR3 residues: CSARDPLAEQFF. CDR3 bases: TGCAGTGCTAGAGACCCGCTCGCTGAGCAGTTCTTC. The chain has TRBV20-1 and TRBJ2-1; D gene uncertain. Germline assignment: CDR1 DFQATT and CDR2 SNEGSKA (reference sequence). This CDR3 has 12 residues. The ends were cut back, 0 bases at V and 9 bases at J, with 9 bases in the middle.

The V gene is TRBV7-9, the J gene TRBJ2-1, with no clear D. The CDR3 length is 16 residues. The ends were cut back, 2 bases at V and 0 bases at J, with 11 bases in the middle. Germline V gene sequence: CDR1 SEHNR, CDR2 FQNEAQ (reference sequence). As DNA, the CDR3 is TGTGCCAGCAGCTTACCCCCCTCTAGCTCCTACAATGAGCAGTTCTTC. Amino acids: CASSLPPSSSYNEQFF.

V is TRBV6-1 and J is TRBJ1-5, with D perhaps matching TRBD1 (6 bases). V gave up 6 bases and J gave up 8 bases, with 20 bases separating them. CDR1 is MNHNS and CDR2 is SASEGT in the germline V gene. This CDR3 contains 15 residues. CDR3: CASSRGGKEWEPQHF. CDR3 nucleotides: TGTGCCAGCAGCCGAGGGGGGAAGGAGTGGGAGCCCCAGCATTTT.

In its sample, this clonotype was seen a few times. This chain connects TRBV7-7 to TRBJ2-5, with TRBD2 as a possible D gene (5 bases). Germline lookup yields CDR1 SSHAT and CDR2 FNYEAQ (reference sequence). The CDR3 spans 13 residues. Trimming left V 10 bases short and J 3 bases short, with 15 bases between. The CDR3 DNA follows: TGTGCCATATCCGGACTCACCGAAGAGACCCAGTACTTC. Translating gives CAISGLTEETQYF.

This clonotype was counted a few times. V usage is TRBV4-1 and J usage is TRBJ2-5, with D hard to call. This CDR3 has 15 amino acids. Trimming shortened V by 5 bases and J by 5 bases, and 18 bases separated the two germline ends. CDR1 is MGHRA, CDR2 YSYEKL, per germline. CDR3 DNA sequence: TGCGCCAGCAGCGAAGGCGCGACGCCTCGGGAGACCCAGTACTTC. This codes for CASSEGATPRETQYF.

This clonotype was recorded many times. The chain carries TRBV2 and TRBJ1-6; D might be TRBD1 (6 bases). This CDR3 comprises 12 residues. CDR1 SNHLY and CDR2 FYNNEI come from the germline V gene. Trimming removed 6 bases at V and 6 bases at J, with 6 bases between. CDR3 in amino acids: CASRDSNSPLHF. The CDR3 bases are TGTGCCAGCAGGGACAGTAATTCACCCCTCCACTTT.

There are a few counts of this clonotype. The chain carries TRBV6-1 and TRBJ1-5; 9 nucleotides line up with TRBD1. The CDR3 contains 16 residues. Germline V gives CDR1 MNHNS, CDR2 SASEGT. The trim removed 3 bases at V and 2 bases at J, leaving 5 bases unmatched. This CDR3 reads CASSDKDRGRNQPQHF. As DNA, the CDR3 is TGTGCCAGCAGTGACAAGGACAGGGGACGCAATCAGCCCCAGCATTTT.

This clonotype occurred once. The CDR3 reads CAYGAGDGRAFNEQFF. CDR3 sequence (DNA): TGTGCCTACGGCGCGGGGGACGGGAGGGCCTTCAATGAGCAGTTCTTC. The chain recombines TRBV5-4 with TRBJ2-1; 8 bases fit TRBD2. The V gene end was trimmed by 10 bases and the J gene end by 6 bases; junction bases not matched to a gene: 18. Looked up from germline, CDR1 is SGHNT and CDR2 is YYREEE (reference sequence). The CDR3 extends over 16 amino acids.

The chain's CDR3 is CASSLIIGGAEQFF. The DNA of the CDR3 is TGTGCCAGCAGCTTGATAATAGGGGGGGCCGAGCAGTTCTTC. This rearrangement joins TRBV7-2 to TRBJ2-1; TRBD2 is a possible D gene (7 bases). This CDR3 comprises 14 residues. Germline CDR1 and CDR2: SGHTA and FQGNSA. With 3 bases removed from V and 10 bases from J, the gap between germline ends came to 16 bases.

J is TRBJ1-1 and V is TRBV2; tentatively, D is TRBD1 (5 bases). Per germline, CDR1 SNHLY and CDR2 FYNNEI. The V end lost 7 bases, the J end lost 4 bases, and 19 bases lay between the germline ends. The CDR3 contains 15 residues. The CDR3 spells CASTQRGQVSTEAFF. CDR3 DNA: TGTGCCAGCACCCAAAGGGGTCAGGTATCCACTGAAGCTTTCTTT.

DNA of the CDR3: TGTGCCAGCAGTTTAGCCATCCTCAAGAACACCTTC. Encoded protein: CASSLAILKNTF. The chain uses TRBV12-3 or TRBV12-4 and TRBJ1-2; D unclear. The V end was cut by 0 bases, the J end by 12 bases, with 11 bases between. This CDR3 spans 12 amino acids.

V and J are TRBV9 and TRBJ2-7; 7 positions agree with TRBD2. J lost 0 bases, V lost 0 bases, and 3 bases had no gene match. Germline CDR1 and CDR2: SGDLS and YYNGEE. This CDR3 contains 15 residues. CDR3 in DNA: TGTGCCAGCAGCGTAGGTAGCGGGTACTCCTACGAGCAGTACTTC. This codes for CASSVGSGYSYEQYF. Variable domain in full (rest from reference TRBV9 and TRBJ2-7): DSGVTQTPKHLITATGQRVTLRCSPRSGDLSVYWYQQSLDQGLQFLIQYYNGEERAKGNILERFSAQQFPDLHSELNLSSLELGDSALYFCASSVGSGYSYEQYFGPGTRLTVT.

This clonotype showed up just a few times. V is TRBV6-2 or TRBV6-3 and J is TRBJ2-2; the D gene is possibly TRBD2 (5 bases). CDR3 length equals 14 residues. CDR1 and CDR2 from the germline V gene are MNHEY and SVGEGT. Trimming left V 2 bases short and J 6 bases short, with 10 bases between. The CDR3 sequence: CASSYRSGAGELFF. In DNA form, the CDR3 reads TGTGCCAGCAGTTACCGGTCCGGGGCCGGGGAGCTGTTTTTT.

This clonotype was counted only a few times. The rearrangement links TRBV12-3 or TRBV12-4 to TRBJ2-1; 7 bases map to TRBD1. V shed 6 bases, J shed 6 bases, and the junction held 17 bases outside the gene matches. The CDR3 runs to 17 residues. For the CDR3, the DNA is TGTGCCAGCAGCAGTCGACAGGGATATTGGAAAGGCAATGAGCAGTTCTTC. The encoded protein is CASSSRQGYWKGNEQFF.

The chain is built from TRBV4-1 and TRBJ2-1; the D is unclear. The CDR3 extends over 12 amino acids. The germline V gene encodes CDR1 MGHRA and CDR2 YSYEKL. V lost 6 bases to trimming and J lost 7 bases, with 10 bases between them. The CDR3 loop is CASSGFVNEQFF. For the CDR3, the DNA is TGCGCCAGCAGTGGTTTCGTAAATGAGCAGTTCTTC.

In regard to this clonotype: Because the CDR3's place on the DNA is in doubt, the DNA is left out and the CDR3 is given as listed by TCRdb. This chain connects TRBV21-1 to TRBJ2-2; TRBD1, the D gene given by the table, was not confirmed from the DNA. TRBV21-1 is a pseudogene locus. Including both end residues, the CDR3 is 14 amino acids long. CDR3 in amino acids: CASSKDQGPGSCFF.

The chain carries TRBV12-3 or TRBV12-4 and TRBJ2-2; the D gene is possibly TRBD1 (5 bases). The germline V and J ends were trimmed by 6 bases and 4 bases, with 15 bases remaining between them. The CDR3 runs 15 residues. CDR3 sequence reads: CASRTQGSTTGELFF. The DNA of the CDR3 is TGTGCCAGCAGAACCCAGGGTTCTACCACCGGGGAGCTGTTTTTT.

The V call is TRBV6-2 or TRBV6-3, the J call TRBJ1-6; 8 nucleotides line up with TRBD1. Germline lookup yields CDR1 MNHEY and CDR2 SVGEGT. The CDR3 totals 20 residues. V lost 0 bases and J lost 7; bases outside the gene matches: 17. In DNA form, the CDR3 reads TGTGCCAGCAGTTACTCGGCAGGGGGCGCTTTAGGATCCGGGAATTCACCCCTCCACTTT. Its translation: CASSYSAGGALGSGNSPLHF.

This clonotype was counted many times. The V and J genes are TRBV12-3 or TRBV12-4 and TRBJ2-5; 10 bases are shared with TRBD2. The J segment lost 4 bases and the V segment lost 5 bases, leaving 7 bases of the junction unmatched. The CDR3 covers 15 residues. CDR3 sequence reads: CASSPLAGVAETQYF. The DNA for the CDR3 is TGTGCCAGCAGTCCGCTAGCGGGAGTAGCAGAGACCCAGTACTTC.

This clonotype was seen more than once but under ten times. The chain carries TRBV20-1 and TRBJ2-7; TRBD2 is a possible D gene (5 bases). The length of the CDR3 is 16 residues. CDR1 is DFQATT, CDR2 SNEGSKA, per germline (reference sequence). The V end was cut by 1 base, the J end by 4 bases, with 20 bases between. CDR3 sequence: CSARVFSGGSRYEQYF. The CDR3 DNA reads as TGCAGTGCTAGAGTATTCAGTGGTGGGAGCCGATACGAGCAGTACTTC.

The chain recombines TRBV7-2 with TRBJ1-5; 7 bases align to TRBD1. The CDR3 has 15 amino acids. In germline, CDR1 is SGHTA, CDR2 FQGNSA. V shed 5 bases and J 6 bases; nucleotides not matched to a gene: 10. The CDR3 is CASSPGTAGGQPQHF. CDR3 nucleotides: TGTGCCAGCAGCCCCGGGACAGCGGGGGGTCAGCCCCAGCATTTT. The complete variable domain, with remaining parts taken from reference TRBV7-2 and TRBJ1-5, reads GAGVSQSPSNKVTEKGKDVELRCDPISGHTALYWYRQSLGQGLEFLIYFQGNSAPDKSGLPSDRFSAERTGGSVSTLTIQRTQQEDSAVYLCASSPGTAGGQPQHFGDGTRLSIL.

This clonotype has just a few counts. The chain joins TRBV25-1 to TRBJ1-6, with D unresolved. Germline CDR1 and CDR2: MGHDK and SYGVNS. The length of the CDR3 is 15 residues. The V end was cut by 1 base, the J end by 7 bases, with 11 bases between. For the CDR3, the DNA is TGTGCCAGCAGTGAATCAACCCTGAGCAATTCACCCCTCCACTTT. This codes for CASSESTLSNSPLHF.

The chain links TRBV3-1 to TRBJ2-1, with 14 bases aligning to TRBD2. The CDR3 loop spans 18 amino acids. Trimming at V came to 6 bases and at J to 8 bases, leaving 15 bases not matched to a gene. Germline V CDR1 and CDR2: LGHDT, YNNKEL (reference sequence). The CDR3 sequence: CASSTTVTSGGDRDEQFF. The CDR3 nucleotides are TGTGCCAGCAGTACAACCGTGACTAGCGGGGGGGATAGGGATGAGCAGTTCTTC.

The rearrangement links TRBV3-1 to TRBJ1-6; D unclear. V lost 1 base to trimming and J lost 10 bases, with 5 bases between them. Germline CDR1 reads LGHDT; CDR2 reads YNNKEL (reference sequence). CDR3 size: 12 residues. This CDR3 reads CASSQGYSPLHF. CDR3 in DNA: TGTGCCAGCAGCCAAGGTTACTCACCCCTCCACTTT.